These T cell receptor beta chains were read from a single sample in a study of blood T cell repertoires in COVID-19. Profiling relied on immunoSEQ multiplex PCR, and the TCRdb table lists in-frame clones only, not all of them. The sample records 60,000 to 80,000 clones, about 89% being singletons. Sequencing was performed on peripheral blood. These receptors were collected from a man in his fifties or sixties with acute or convalescent COVID-19. CDR3s leave out the opening cysteine and the closing phenylalanine or tryptophan. Size is omitted from some rows. Given values are once, few, many or a class for expanded clones.

size: NA
J: TRBJ1-2
V: TRBV11-2
CDR3: ASSLDWTAGYT

size: NA
J: TRBJ2-3
V: TRBV7-3
CDR3: ASRADRSTDTQY

size: NA
J: TRBJ1-4
V: TRBV5-1
CDR3: ASSRGRGNEKLF

size: NA
J: TRBJ2-1
V: TRBV18
CDR3: ASSPPYSSGARNLNEQF

size: NA
J: TRBJ2-3
V: TRBV11-1
CDR3: ASSLDGSADTQY

size: NA
J: TRBJ1-5
V: TRBV10-3
CDR3: AISESKVRVGQPQH

size: few
J: TRBJ1-1
V: TRBV30
CDR3: AWTVPGLNTEAF

size: NA
J: TRBJ1-4
V: TRBV3-1/TRBV3-2
CDR3: ASSQQTGGVEKLF

size: NA
J: TRBJ2-7
V: TRBV19
CDR3: ASSDWTGGDHEQY

size: NA
J: TRBJ1-6
V: TRBV19
CDR3: ASSMVRGSRSPLH

size: few
J: TRBJ1-2
V: TRBV5-6
CDR3: ASSWTGGQANYGYT

size: NA
J: TRBJ2-4
V: TRBV5-1
CDR3: ASKPGGLNIQY

size: NA
J: TRBJ2-3
V: TRBV24-1
CDR3: ATSAGDTDTQY

size: NA
J: TRBJ1-2
V: TRBV11-2
CDR3: ASSPRGGPSVYGYT

size: NA
J: TRBJ2-1
V: TRBV10-2
CDR3: ASTDRGFSGSSYNEQF

size: NA
J: TRBJ2-7
V: TRBV29-1
CDR3: SVSTGRYEQY

size: NA
J: TRBJ1-6
V: TRBV5-1
CDR3: ASSWTGQHNSPLH

size: NA
J: TRBJ1-2
V: TRBV5-1
CDR3: ASSPKFGTGARGVDGYT

size: NA
J: TRBJ2-7
V: TRBV5-1
CDR3: ASSLSSSGSYEQY